This section outlines one T cell receptor (beta chain) sequence together with its context. Its antigen is currently not known. Base qualities are not provided; no much larger clone lies one nucleotide away. These data originate in a study of blood T cell repertoires in COVID-19 (dated by TCRdb to the early 2020s). In terms of the full investigation: For ImmuneRACE Cohort 3, a participant was defined as recovered based on two consecutive negative NP/OP PCR tests, clearance by a healthcare professional, or resolution of symptoms. Samples covering the acute and convalescent phases of COVID-19 were provided by collaborators in the United States, Italy and Spain. The prospective study material was composed of cDNA or gDNA derived from T cells, B-cell-depleted T cells, or PBMCs. Subjects who had been exposed to COVID-19, were actively infected with it, or had recovered from it provided the deeply sampled blood TCRbeta repertoires that made up the dataset. A freely available public database, intended as a resource for researchers studying the immune response to SARS-CoV-2, is where the repertoires were released. The samples were drawn from the first 160 participants of the ongoing ImmuneRACE study and from 1,254 subjects provided by 6 global collaborators. The sample metadata nearly always contained a de-identified subject ID, COVID-19 status, age in years and sex. Where HLA class I and class II types were available, the types were taken from metadata supplied by the sample provider, not from assay-based typing.

TCRbeta CDR3 regions were amplified from genomic DNA by means of the immunoSEQ Assay, a bias-controlled multiplex PCR. Under the source paper's analysis protocol: Within the assay, amplification of reference gene primers was used to estimate how many nucleated cells each sample contained. To quantify the absolute abundance of each unique TCRbeta CDR3 rearrangement, sequence reads were collapsed and filtered. For each sample, productive Simpson clonality was calculated as the square root of Simpson's diversity index over productive rearrangements. Imported from immuneACCESS, the table was reduced by TCRdb to in-frame sequences with V and J called. These copies leave out some clones; in studies compared against another copy, an unresolved V gene accounts for under half, and the cause of the remainder is not known. V and J calls and clone size come straight from that table; D and trimming were deduced from the DNA. Across this sample there are 300,000 to 450,000 clones, with more than 70% seen only once. About 2.1% of the sample is held by the ten biggest clonotypes.

In the prospective study, participants were about 18 to 90 years old, resided in about two dozen geographic areas of the United States, and were enrolled through a virtual design. Cohort assignment in the prospective study relied on participant-reported clinical history from a screening survey and a study questionnaire. Mobile phlebotomists in the prospective study collected whole blood, serum and a nasopharyngeal or oropharyngeal swab from every participant. Over a 2-month period, participants in the prospective study had the option of providing additional blood draws and questionnaires. Prospective study blood samples were shipped either frozen or at room temperature before DNA extraction. Taken from the germline V gene, the CDR1 and CDR2 loops are MNHEY and SVGAGI. A distance of 12 bases separates the germline ends of V and J, which lose 6 bases and 3 bases respectively. Including the terminal cysteine and phenylalanine, the CDR3 comprises 14 residues. The read is trimmed to its CDR3 DNA, 42 bases read in frame from base 1.

Here is what the overall study found, with its caveats: The amount of clinical and demographic metadata varied by source and participant and was provided uncurated.

The receptor chain draws on TRBV6-5 and TRBJ1-5, and possibly TRBD1, on 5 matching bases. The sequenced sample consisted of PBMCs or T cells enriched from blood (not recorded which). The sequence came from a middle-aged man in a cohort exposed to, infected with or recovered from COVID-19 (not recorded which). CDR3 region: CASSLDSYNQPQHF. The nucleotide sequence is TGTGCCAGCAGCCTCGACAGTTACAATCAGCCCCAGCATTTT.